The rows below give T cell receptor beta chains drawn from one sample of a study of blood T cell repertoires in COVID-19. Clones were sequenced by immunoSEQ multiplex PCR, and TCRdb holds only the in-frame ones, with some missing. Here the sample spans roughly 86,000 clones, 82% being singletons. Sequencing used peripheral blood. Receptor source: a human donor in a cohort sampled during active COVID-19. CDR3s include the opening cysteine and the closing phenylalanine or tryptophan.

j_gene	v_gene	CDR3aa
TRBJ1-1	TRBV19	CASSIQGVMNTEAFF
TRBJ2-3	TRBV2	CASPRAGEDTQYF
TRBJ1-5	TRBV27	CASRPLGQASRQPQHF
TRBJ2-3	TRBV11-2	CASSRASLGGGQVDTQYF
TRBJ2-1	TRBV7-2	CASSLGVGAAFF
TRBJ2-2	TRBV24-1	CATSDFGRNTGELFF
TRBJ2-1	TRBV7-6	CASSSGQGTAYNEQFF
TRBJ2-1	TRBV5-1	CASSLVAGNYNEQFF
TRBJ2-1	TRBV9	CASSVAGGPNNEQFF
TRBJ1-2	TRBV2	CASRGFGQFYGYTF
TRBJ1-1	TRBV19	CASSGDGRLFTEAFF
TRBJ1-4	TRBV28	CASKGLGTGDPKLFF
TRBJ1-6	TRBV27	CASSPKQGVDSPLHF
TRBJ2-2	TRBV7-3	CASSLQGANTGELFF
TRBJ1-6	TRBV27	CASSRDRARNSPLHF
TRBJ1-6	TRBV11-2	CASSLSYNSPLHF
TRBJ2-3	TRBV11-3	CASSPQGSDTQYF
TRBJ2-3	TRBV4-1	CASSQDRLAGGGSTDTQYF
TRBJ2-5	TRBV5-1	CASSQGDYQETQYF
TRBJ2-5	TRBV18	CASSLTSGGAETQYF
TRBJ2-2	TRBV29-1	CSAGGQGRAGELFF
TRBJ1-5	TRBV7-9	CASSQGGGSNQPQHF
TRBJ2-5	TRBV14	CASSLAGRETQYF
TRBJ2-5	TRBV19	CASRGRGRLETQYF